This T cell receptor beta chain was found in a study of cytomegalovirus exposure and HLA in healthy donors. Findings and limits, study-wide: Researchers reportedly found TCR beta sequences accurately predicted most subjects' HLA-A and HLA-B alleles.

Trimming took off 3 bases at V and 5 bases at J, with 17 bases between the two ends. This CDR3 is 15 amino acids long. CDR1 and CDR2 from the germline V gene are WNHNN and SYGVQD (reference sequence). A remark on this clone: Its matching antigen is unknown.

The study ran its PCR with 60 Vbeta and 13 Jbeta primers. The repertoire was sequenced with immunoSEQ multiplex PCR; TCRdb's copy has only in-frame clones and lacks some. The table has 80,000 to 100,000 clones, roughly 81% seen once. The sequence derives from a man aged 35-49 years in good health and CMV-seronegative. The material sequenced was PBMCs. The chain joins TRBV10-1 to TRBJ2-7; a possible D gene is TRBD1 (5 bases). For the CDR3, the DNA is TGCGCCAGCAGTGAAGGGGTGACAGAGAGGAACGAGCAGTACTTC. Its protein is CASSEGVTERNEQYF.